The T cell receptor (beta chain) described here comes from a study of cytomegalovirus exposure and HLA in healthy donors. Trimming removed 1 base from V and 5 bases from J; junction bases left unmatched: 3. Germline CDR1 reads SGHAT; CDR2 reads FQNNGV. There are 14 residues in the CDR3. Amplification used 60 Vbeta primers and 13 Jbeta primers. Per the study methods: Later work found 74 million or so unique TCR beta chains, with roughly 11 million shared. Libraries were prepared by immunoSEQ multiplex PCR; TCRdb keeps only in-frame clonotypes and omits some of them. The DNA was the basis for D and trimming; V, J and clone size are from that table. The table has some 130,000 clones, around 80% seen once. Study-wide results and limits: Exclusion applied to some V segments, including TRBV6-2 and TRBV6-3, as they were indistinguishable.

Regarding this clone: Antigen specificity is unknown.

This sequence originates from a human donor in good health. The specimen sequenced was PBMCs. The chain uses TRBV11-2 and TRBJ1-2, with 8 positions matching TRBD1. CDR3 nucleotide sequence: TGTGCCAGCAGCTTAGGACAGGGGTTATATGGCTACACCTTC. Translating it yields CASSLGQGLYGYTF.